This TCR beta chain is from a study of shared clonotypes between healthy human individuals. Study findings and constraints: The four-donor shared clonotypes exceeded non-shared clonotypes in generation probability, with non-shared ones scoring lower.

On this clone: What it binds is unknown.

The run depth of the assay was deep. Sequencing was performed with immunoSEQ multiplex PCR; in TCRdb, only in-frame clones are kept and a portion is missing. Seen here are about 380,000 clones, 96% observed once, and the top ten hold around 0.29%. This TCR was recovered from a man between 25 and 39 years old in good health. Sequenced material: memory CD8+ T cells sorted from blood. Subset here: CD45RO+ cells pooled with CCR7-negative TemRA cells.

CDR3 nucleotides: TGTGCCAGCAGTCCACTTTTCCTTAGACCGGGACTAGCGAGAGATCAGAACCCAAATGAGCAGTTCTTC. Residues: CASSPLFLRPGLARDQNPNEQFF. This chain uses TRBV27 with TRBJ2-1; 10 nucleotides match TRBD2. Germline V lookup: CDR1 MNHEY, CDR2 SMNVEV (reference sequence). CDR3 length: 23 amino acids. Unmatched junction bases numbered 32, after V lost 5 bases and J lost 7 bases.